This T cell receptor beta chain stems from a study of OX40 agonist ivuxolimab in advanced cancers. Regarding the research as a whole: Ivuxolimab, which targeted the costimulatory receptor OX40 (CD134), was an agonistic, fully human IgG2 monoclonal antibody. The paper describes the monotherapy dose-escalation part (N = 52 patients) of the phase I trial of ivuxolimab. Of the roughly 51 dose-escalation patients, hepatocellular carcinoma was present in about 20, melanoma in roughly 15, renal cell carcinoma in 9 and head and neck cancer in 9. Partial responses were achieved by three dose-escalation patients, of whom one had hepatocellular carcinoma and two had cutaneous melanoma. Patients were allowed to have had prior anti-PD-1, anti-PD-L1 or anti-CTLA-4 therapy, and less than 45% of the dose-escalation patients had previously received checkpoint inhibitors. In the dose-escalation cohort, roughly 82% of patients were male, and the mean age was around 65 years with a range of about 20 to 79. Peripheral TCRbeta sequencing aimed to test whether ivuxolimab altered TCR sequence diversity and caused clonal T-cell expansion. Intravenous ivuxolimab was administered to patients every 2 weeks at six dose levels: 0.01, 0.1, 0.3, 1.5, 3 and 10 mg/kg. General findings and caveats noted by the study authors: In partial responders in the 0.1-3.0 mg/kg groups, normalized peripheral clonal expansion was found to be among the lowest, especially among CD8+ T cells. Antigen specificity was not determined for the clonally expanded peripheral T cells. Low levels of normalized T-cell clonal expansion were also seen in some patients who did not respond. On average, CD8+ T cells showed more expanded clones than CD4+ T cells after ivuxolimab. At doses of 0.1 to 3.0 mg/kg, clonal expansion of both CD4+ and CD8+ blood T cells was observed from baseline to week 6.

For sequencing of the TCRbeta CDR3 region, genomic DNA was extracted from the sorted cells. TCRbeta CDR3 regions were sequenced using the immunoSEQ Assay. Held by TCRdb, this immuneACCESS table contains in-frame sequences only and omits some clones. Under half of the omission traces to an unresolved V gene where checked; the cause of the rest is unknown. This sample has roughly 91,000 clones in its table, and 95% to 96% of those were observed once. 2% to 2.5% of the sample is in the top ten clones. Remarks on this clone: The antigen this receptor binds is unknown. Base qualities are missing; no much larger clone stands one base away.

Taken from cysteine to phenylalanine, the CDR3 has 15 residues. Just the 45-base CDR3 DNA is kept, in frame starting at base 1. The germline V gene yields MDHEN for CDR1 and SYDVKM for CDR2. V is cut by 5 bases and J by 6 bases, and the space between the germline ends is 17 bases. The trial excluded patients who had a history of autoimmune disease or who were on systemic immunosuppression. Peripheral blood for TCR sequencing was drawn from every dose cohort at baseline, at cycle 4 day 1 and at cycle 7 day 1. The samples were drawn from a first-in-human, open-label, multicenter phase I dose-escalation trial of ivuxolimab. The trial enrolled adults with locally advanced or metastatic head and neck squamous cell, hepatocellular, melanoma or renal cell carcinoma. CD4+ and CD8+ T cells were sorted separately from peripheral blood before TCR sequencing.

The receptor comes from an adult with an advanced solid tumor such as melanoma, head and neck, liver or kidney cancer. The specimen was CD4+ or CD8+ T cells sorted from blood, collected in a trial of the OX40 agonist ivuxolimab. The chain is encoded by TRBV28 joined to TRBJ1-5; the D gene is perhaps TRBD1, on 6 matching bases. For the CDR3, the sequence is CASSEGLDRGQPQHF. The sequenced DNA is TGTGCCAGCAGTGAGGGTCTGGACAGAGGTCAGCCCCAGCATTTT.